A single sample gave rise to the 3 T cell receptor beta chains below, sequenced in a study of T-cell reconstitution after alpha-beta-depleted transplantation in children (dated by TCRdb to the mid-2010s). The library was obtained by PCR. TCRdb names Illumina HiSeq 2500 as the instrument used. Molecular barcoding was employed in the preparation of TCR libraries, with unique molecular identifiers being used to normalize TCRbeta repertoire quantification. Clones were called with MiXCR by TCRdb after fastp trimmed the public reads at Q25, and only in-frame beta chains were retained. Identical CDR3 proteins give one entry, which carries the most common genes and DNA. The table for this sample lists about 540,000 distinct CDR3 sequences; about 16% of them were counted only once. The biggest ten clones account for over 3% of the sample. The sample consisted of PBMCs from the stem cell graft donor, taken from the stem cell graft. Receptors were obtained from a human donor who donated a stem cell graft to a child with acute lymphoblastic leukemia.

With regard to this clonotype: Here the CDR3 omits its conserved ending phenylalanine or tryptophan, so a read error is the likely source. The rearrangement links TRBV3-1 to TRBJ2-5; the D gene is possibly TRBD2 (6 bases). The V and J ends lost 1 base and 5 bases respectively, with 14 bases between them. There are 15 residues in the CDR3. In germline, CDR1 is LGHDT, CDR2 YNNKEL (reference sequence). The CDR3 protein is CASSQGSGVGETQYL. CDR3 in DNA: TGTGCCAGCAGCCAAGGTTCGGGAGTAGGTGAGACCCAGTACTTG.

This clonotype appeared a few times. CDR3 DNA: TGCGCCAGCAGCACCGGACAGGTGCAATACGAGCAGTACTTC. Protein: CASSTGQVQYEQYF. The rearrangement uses TRBV5-1 and TRBJ2-7, with 7 bases fitting TRBD1. The V gene end was trimmed by 4 bases and the J gene end by 4 bases; junction bases not matched to a gene: 8. The germline V gene has CDR1 SGHRS and CDR2 YFSETQ. The CDR3 extends over 14 amino acids.

A few counts support this clonotype. The V call is TRBV29-1, the J call TRBJ2-7; D not certain. CDR1 is SQVTM and CDR2 is ANQGSEA in the germline V gene. Between the trimmed V and J ends, which lost 4 bases and 0 bases, there was a span of 7 bases. This CDR3 has 12 residues. The CDR3, as DNA: TGCAGCGTTGGCGAATACTCCTACGAGCAGTACTTC. As protein: CSVGEYSYEQYF.